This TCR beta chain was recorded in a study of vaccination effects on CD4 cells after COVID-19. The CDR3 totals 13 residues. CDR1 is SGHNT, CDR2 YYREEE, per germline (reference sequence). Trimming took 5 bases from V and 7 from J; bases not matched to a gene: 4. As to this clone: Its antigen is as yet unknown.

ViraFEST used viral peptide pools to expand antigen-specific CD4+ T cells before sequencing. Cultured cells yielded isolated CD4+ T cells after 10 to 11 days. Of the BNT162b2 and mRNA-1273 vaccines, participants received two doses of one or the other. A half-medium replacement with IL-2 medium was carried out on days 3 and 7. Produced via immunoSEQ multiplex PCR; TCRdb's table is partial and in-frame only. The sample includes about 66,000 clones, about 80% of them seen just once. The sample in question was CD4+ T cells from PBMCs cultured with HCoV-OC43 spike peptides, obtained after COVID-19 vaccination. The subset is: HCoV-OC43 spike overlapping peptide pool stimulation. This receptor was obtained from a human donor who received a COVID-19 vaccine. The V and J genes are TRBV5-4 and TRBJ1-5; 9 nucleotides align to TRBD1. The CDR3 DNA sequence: TGTGCCAGCAGGGGACAGGGCGGGCAGCCCCAGCATTTT. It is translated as CASRGQGGQPQHF.